This TCR beta chain stems from a study of T cell responses to AZD1222 COVID-19 vaccine. Study-wide results and limits: The sample set comprised mostly white British donors with more females, and clonal diversity was possibly underestimated. Spike-specific TCR breadth and depth went up after people got two AZD1222 doses.

Libraries were prepared by immunoSEQ multiplex PCR; TCRdb keeps only in-frame clonotypes and omits some of them. The profile shows 90,000 to 150,000 clones, approximately 84% of them singletons. As regards this clone: Its antigen is unidentified.

CDR3 length: 14 amino acids. Germline assignment: CDR1 LNHDA and CDR2 SQIVND (reference sequence). Trimming removed 6 bases at V and 9 bases at J, with 18 bases between. This clonotype originated in an adult in good health. The V and J genes are TRBV19 and TRBJ2-1; the D call may be TRBD1 or TRBD2 (5 bases each). This sample comprised peripheral blood, obtained on day 0 of AZD1222 vaccination. The CDR3 region is CASSGTLNNGEQFF. CDR3 DNA: TGTGCCAGTAGCGGGACCTTAAATAATGGTGAGCAGTTCTTC.